Listed here is a single T cell receptor (beta chain). Its antigen is not known. The data belong to a study of beta chain features in type 1 diabetes. Via the markers CD45RO/CCR7/CD25/CD127/CD95/CD27, stem cell-like memory, regulatory, central memory and naive CD4+ cells were sorted. General study points: HLA effects on TCRB rearrangement stayed unresolved here. A pattern of fewer insertions and more deletions at VDJ junctions was seen in type 1 diabetes patients.

As every portion of the isolated RNA was reverse transcribed, the sequencing read expressed TCRB transcripts. The assay was immunoSEQ multiplex PCR, and TCRdb's table has in-frame clones only and misses some. The table shows about 450,000 clones, with about an eighth occurring only once. Trimming shortened V by 0 bases and J by 5 bases, and 10 bases separated the two germline ends. Germline V CDR1 and CDR2: SGHDN, FVKESK. The length of the CDR3 is 14 residues. Material: naive CD4+ T cells from blood. The sequence was obtained from a woman aged 18-30 years in good health. The V call is TRBV14, the J call TRBJ1-2; D is ambiguous. As DNA, the CDR3 is TGTGCCAGCAGCCAAGATCAAGTTATGTATGGCTACACCTTC. It specifies CASSQDQVMYGYTF.